The clone carrying this T cell receptor beta chain was found a few times. What it binds is unknown. TCR beta libraries were built with iRepertoire HTBI primers and Arm-PCR of CDR3 regions. From the multiplex PCR reads, TCRdb called clonotypes with MiXCR, one entry per CDR3 protein. The profile shows fewer than 650,000 distinct CDR3 sequences, around 15% of them singletons. Time point denoted: newly diagnosed GD, antithyroid drugs for less than 3 months. The TCR library was prepared using RNA isolated from PBMCs. This specimen belongs to a study of regulatory T cells in long-lasting Graves disease. CDR3 length equals 13 residues. V was shortened by 3 bases and J by 4 bases, with 9 bases between the two germline ends. The germline V gene encodes CDR1 KGHDR and CDR2 SFDVKD. Study findings and constraints: Persistent disease preferred TRBV28, TRBJ1-2 and TRBJ2-5.

These data also featured in a second study, about T cells in Graves' hyperthyroidism and ophthalmopathy. That report adds: First-round RT-PCR targeting the TCR CDR3 was performed with the HTBI primer set.

This clonotype was obtained from a man aged 18 to 30 with Graves disease. Sequenced here: peripheral blood mononuclear cells (PBMCs), sampled at new diagnosis, from a patient treated with antithyroid drugs. J is TRBJ2-7 and V is TRBV24-1, with a weak D call TRBD2 (5 bases). The CDR3 DNA is TGTGCCACCAGTGATCCGCGAGGGTACGAGCAGTACTTC. Protein sequence: CATSDPRGYEQYF.